A single sample is the source of the 5 T cell receptor beta chains below, sequenced in a study of T cell responses to AZD1222 COVID-19 vaccine. Only in-frame clones appear in the TCRdb table, and some are missing; sequencing was by immunoSEQ multiplex PCR. Of some 180,000 clones listed, roughly 93% are singletons. The sample here was peripheral blood, taken 28 days after the second dose of the MenACWY control vaccine. The receptors here all came from an adult who received the MenACWY meningococcal vaccine as a control.

The gene calls are TRBV10-3 and TRBJ1-1; 9 bases are shared with TRBD1. V shed 6 bases, J shed 4 bases, and the junction held 3 bases outside the gene matches. The germline CDR1 and CDR2 sequences are ENHRY and SYGVKD. The CDR3 extends over 13 amino acids. As DNA, the CDR3 is TGTGCCATCAGGACAGGGGGAGGCACTGAAGCTTTCTTT. This sequence encodes CAIRTGGGTEAFF.

V gene TRBV2 combines with J gene TRBJ1-5, with 8 bases matching TRBD1. The germline V gene encodes CDR1 SNHLY and CDR2 FYNNEI. The V segment lost 6 bases and the J segment 2 bases; nucleotides outside the gene matches: 9. The CDR3 runs to 16 residues. CDR3 bases: TGTGCCAGCAGAGGTCACAGGGGGGTCGGCAATCAGCCCCAGCATTTT. Translating gives CASRGHRGVGNQPQHF.

This clone appeared a few times. The rearrangement uses TRBV6-5 and TRBJ1-6; D remains unclear. Germline assignment: CDR1 MNHEY and CDR2 SVGAGI. CDR3 length: 14 residues. Trimming removed 6 bases from V and 5 bases from J, with 11 bases in between. The CDR3 coding sequence is TGTGCCAGCAGGTCCGGACGGAATAATTCACCCCTCCACTTT. Amino acid sequence: CASRSGRNNSPLHF.

This clone appeared once. V and J are TRBV9 and TRBJ2-1; TRBD2 agrees at 11 bases. V gave up 7 bases and J gave up 9 bases; unmatched junction bases: 9. The germline CDR1 and CDR2 sequences are SGDLS and YYNGEE. The CDR3 extends over 14 amino acids. The CDR3 DNA follows: TGTGCCAGCTCTCGAACTAGCGGGGGATTTGAGCAGTTCTTC. Protein sequence: CASSRTSGGFEQFF.

This chain connects TRBV5-1 to TRBJ1-6; the match to TRBD1 covers 8 bases. V was clipped by 0 bases and J by 5 bases; unmatched bases: 1. Germline-derived CDR1 and CDR2 are SGHRS and YFSETQ. The CDR3 is 15 residues long. The CDR3, as DNA: TGCGCCAGCAGCTTGGTGGGACAGGATAATTCACCCCTCCACTTT. It codes for CASSLVGQDNSPLHF.